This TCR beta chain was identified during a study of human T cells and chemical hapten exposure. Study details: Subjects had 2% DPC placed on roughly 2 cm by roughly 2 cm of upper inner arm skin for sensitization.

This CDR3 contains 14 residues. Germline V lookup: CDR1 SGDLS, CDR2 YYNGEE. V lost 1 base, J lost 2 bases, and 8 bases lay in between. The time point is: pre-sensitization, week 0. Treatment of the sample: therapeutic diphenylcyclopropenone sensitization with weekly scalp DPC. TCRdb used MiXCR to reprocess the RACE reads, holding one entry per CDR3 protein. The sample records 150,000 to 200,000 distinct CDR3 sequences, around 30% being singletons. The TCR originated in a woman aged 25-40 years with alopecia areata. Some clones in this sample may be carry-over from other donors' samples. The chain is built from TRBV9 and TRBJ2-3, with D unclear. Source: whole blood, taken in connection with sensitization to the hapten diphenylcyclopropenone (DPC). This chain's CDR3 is CASSVSGYTDTQYF. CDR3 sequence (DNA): TGTGCCAGCAGCGTATCCGGCTACACAGATACGCAGTATTTT.